These T cell receptor beta chains were read from a single sample in a study of blood T cell repertoires in COVID-19. This table comes from immunoSEQ multiplex PCR, and its TCRdb copy is limited to in-frame clones, with some not included. The repertoire holds about 160,000 clones, around 85% seen once, with 5.5% to 8% in the top ten. Sequencing was performed on peripheral blood. The receptors originated from a man at least 80 years old with COVID-19, enrolled during active disease. CDR3s include the opening cysteine and the closing phenylalanine or tryptophan. A D gene is named only where the DNA matches it firmly. Clone size is stated in some rows and not others, as once, few, many or a class when expanded.

TRBV6-2/TRBV6-3,NA,TRBD1,TRBJ2-6,TGTGCCAGCAGCCGACAGGGCGGAGCTGGGGCCAACGTCCTGACTTTC,CASSRQGGAGANVLTF
TRBV5-4,NA,TRBD2,TRBJ2-1,TGTGCCAGCAGCTTGTGGACTAGCGGGGGATACAATGAGCAGTTCTTC,CASSLWTSGGYNEQFF
TRBV5-1,NA,TRBD2,TRBJ2-7,TGCGCCAGCAGCACCACTAGCGGGGCCTACGAGCAGTACTTC,CASSTTSGAYEQYF
TRBV7-2,few,NA,TRBJ1-6,TGTGCCAGCAGCGTCCGCGGTACACCCCTCCACTTT,CASSVRGTPLHF
TRBV27,NA,NA,TRBJ1-5,TGTGCCAGCAGTAACGGACGGGGATACAATCAGCCCCAGCATTTT,CASSNGRGYNQPQHF
TRBV18,NA,TRBD1,TRBJ2-3,TGTGCCAGCTCACCCCCGGGACAGGAGCTCACAGATACGCAGTATTTT,CASSPPGQELTDTQYF
TRBV6-5,NA,TRBD1,TRBJ2-4,TGTGCCAGCAGTAACCGGGACAGAAACATTCAGTACTTC,CASSNRDRNIQYF
TRBV6-5,NA,NA,TRBJ1-6,TGTGCCAGCAGCTACCAGACGGGGGAGGGGTCACCCCTCCACTTT,CASSYQTGEGSPLHF
TRBV6-2/TRBV6-3,NA,NA,TRBJ1-2,TGTGCCAGCAGTTTGGGCCGTTCCTATGGCTACACCTTC,CASSLGRSYGYTF
TRBV6-5,NA,NA,TRBJ1-6,TGTGCCAGCAGTTATTCTCCGAGCTCCTATAATTCACCCCTCCACTTT,CASSYSPSSYNSPLHF
TRBV18,NA,TRBD1,TRBJ1-6,TGTGCCAGCTCACCACTACCGGGACAGGGGGCTTCACCCCTCCACTTT,CASSPLPGQGASPLHF
TRBV21-1,NA,NA,TRBJ1-4,TGTGCCAGCAGCAAAGAGGTACAGCCAAATGAAAAACTGTTTTTT,CASSKEVQPNEKLFF
TRBV9,NA,NA,TRBJ2-6,TGTGCCAGCAGCGTTGGGGACACAGTCAGCTCTGGGGCCAACGTCCTGACTTTC,CASSVGDTVSSGANVLTF
TRBV5-4,few,TRBD1,TRBJ2-5,TGTGCCAGCAGCCCCCAGGGGGCTAGGGAGACCCAGTACTTC,CASSPQGARETQYF
TRBV6-5,NA,TRBD1,TRBJ1-3,TGTGCCAGCAGGGGACAGGGGGCTTCTGGAAACACCATATATTTT,CASRGQGASGNTIYF
TRBV7-7,NA,TRBD1,TRBJ2-5,TGTGCCAGCAGCTTGGGGACAGGCGGAGCACAAGAGACCCAGTACTTC,CASSLGTGGAQETQYF
TRBV19,NA,TRBD1,TRBJ2-1,TGTGCCAGTAGTCAGACAGGGGGGGCTGAGCAGTTCTTC,CASSQTGGAEQFF
TRBV7-9,once,NA,TRBJ2-3,TGTGCCAGCAGCCATAAGGGGGGGGTCACAGATACGCAGTATTTT,CASSHKGGVTDTQYF
TRBV4-2,NA,NA,TRBJ2-7,TGTGCCAGCAGCCAAGTTGGGGGGACAGACTACGAGCAGTACTTC,CASSQVGGTDYEQYF
TRBV6-5,NA,NA,TRBJ2-2,TGTGCCAGCAGTTACTCCGGGACACTAACGACCGGGGAGCTGTTTTTT,CASSYSGTLTTGELFF
TRBV10-3,NA,TRBD2,TRBJ2-1,TGTGCCATCAGTGAGTCAATAGCGGGGGCCTACAATGAGCAGTTCTTC,CAISESIAGAYNEQFF
TRBV7-9,NA,TRBD1,TRBJ2-7,TGTGCCAGCAGCTTATATAAGGACAGGGACGAGCAGTACTTC,CASSLYKDRDEQYF
TRBV5-1,NA,NA,TRBJ2-3,TGCGCCAGCAGCTTGGGGGCTAGCGTGGATACGCAGTATTTT,CASSLGASVDTQYF
TRBV6-5,NA,NA,TRBJ2-2,TGTGCCAGCACGAGGCAGGGGAGAAACACCGGGGAGCTGTTTTTT,CASTRQGRNTGELFF
TRBV28,NA,NA,TRBJ1-4,TGTGCCAGCAGCCCCCTGGCGGCGTTGATCGAAAAACTGTTTTTT,CASSPLAALIEKLFF
TRBV7-2,few,NA,TRBJ1-6,TGTGCCAGCAGCCCTCTGACGAGCGGCTATAATTCACCCCTCCACTTT,CASSPLTSGYNSPLHF
TRBV19,NA,NA,TRBJ1-5,TGTGCCAGTAGTCGGCAGGCAATTGACCAGCCCCAGCATTTT,CASSRQAIDQPQHF
TRBV11-3,NA,NA,TRBJ2-3,TGTGCCAGCAGCTCTCTCTTGGGCCCAGATACGCAGTATTTT,CASSSLLGPDTQYF
TRBV5-1,NA,NA,TRBJ1-4,TGCGCCAGCAGCTCCGGTCCGACAACTAATGAAAAACTGTTTTTT,CASSSGPTTNEKLFF
TRBV5-4,NA,TRBD2,TRBJ2-5,TGTGCCAGCAGCTTAACTAGCGGGGGGGCCGAGACCCAGTACTTC,CASSLTSGGAETQYF
TRBV5-5,NA,NA,TRBJ1-3,TGTGCCAGCAGCTTGGTTGGGGGGGCCAACTCTGGAAACACCATATATTTT,CASSLVGGANSGNTIYF
TRBV6-5,NA,TRBD2,TRBJ2-1,TGTGCCAGCAGTTACGGTTCGACTAGCGGGGACAATGAGCAGTTCTTC,CASSYGSTSGDNEQFF
TRBV6-5,NA,TRBD2,TRBJ2-3,TGTGCCAGCAGTTACCCCTTGGGGGGGGACACAGATACGCAGTATTTT,CASSYPLGGDTDTQYF
TRBV23-1,NA,NA,TRBJ2-3,TGCGCCAGCAGTCAATTTGCAGGGCTTTCGGCAGATACGCAGTATTTT,CASSQFAGLSADTQYF
TRBV24-1,NA,TRBD2,TRBJ2-5,TGTGCCACCAGTGTCCCTAGCGGGGGGGCGGAGACCCAGTACTTC,CATSVPSGGAETQYF